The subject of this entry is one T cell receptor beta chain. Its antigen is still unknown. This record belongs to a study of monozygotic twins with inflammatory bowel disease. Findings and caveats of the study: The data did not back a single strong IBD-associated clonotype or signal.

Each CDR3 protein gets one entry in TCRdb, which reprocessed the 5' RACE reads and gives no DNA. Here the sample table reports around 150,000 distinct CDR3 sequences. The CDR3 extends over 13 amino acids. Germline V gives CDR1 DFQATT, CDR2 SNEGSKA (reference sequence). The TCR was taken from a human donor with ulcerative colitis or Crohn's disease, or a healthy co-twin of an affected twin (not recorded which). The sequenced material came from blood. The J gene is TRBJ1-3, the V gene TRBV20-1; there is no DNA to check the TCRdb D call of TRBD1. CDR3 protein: CSARAGGGNTIYF.